This TCR beta chain was identified during a study of brain T cells in children with intractable seizures. A word on this clone: Its target is unknown.

Only in-frame clones appear in the TCRdb table, and some are missing; sequencing was by immunoSEQ multiplex PCR. The sample consists of about 110,000 clones, roughly 92% of them appearing once. Sequencing was limited to surgery cases with top T cell transcript signatures in brain tissue. Before surgery, patients took at least one anti-epileptic drug. Study-wide findings and caveats: HCMV serostatus was not known, and viral specificity came from CDR3 similarity only. Clones missing pre-surgery may reflect undersampling of that blood sample.

V lost 4 bases and J lost 2; bases outside the gene matches: 7. The germline gives CDR1 SGHRS, CDR2 YFSETQ. The length of the CDR3 is 16 residues. The TCR comes from a boy under two years old with hemimegalencephaly and intractable seizures. The sequences come from peripheral blood, collected at surgery. The chain combines TRBV5-1 with TRBJ2-3, with 10 bases aligning to TRBD1. The CDR3 sequence is CASSLRQGALTDTQYF. DNA of the CDR3: TGCGCCAGCAGCCTGCGACAGGGGGCTCTCACAGATACGCAGTATTTT.